Detailed here is one TCR beta chain. V lost 8 bases and J 7 bases, leaving 20 bases between the germline ends. This CDR3 has 15 amino acids. The germline V gene has CDR1 LNHNV and CDR2 YYDKDF (reference sequence). Some clones are missing from TCRdb's copy, which holds only in-frame ones; the method was immunoSEQ multiplex PCR. The repertoire holds about 72,000 clones, with approximately 94% as singletons. This sample was taken from a study of cytomegalovirus exposure and HLA in healthy donors. The sample taken for sequencing was PBMCs. The chain couples TRBV15 to TRBJ1-4; D ambiguous. The sequence was obtained from a woman aged 18-29 years in good health and CMV-seronegative. CDR3 nucleotide sequence: TGTGCCACCCGAGATTCTTTTCTAGGTGCTGAAAAACTGTTTTTT. Protein product: CATRDSFLGAEKLFF. Filled out from reference TRBV15 and TRBJ1-4, the complete variable domain reads DAMVIQNPRYQVTQFGKPVTLSCSQTLNHNVMYWYQQKSSQAPKLLFHYYDKDFNNEADTPDNFQSRRPNTSFCFLDIRSPGLGDTAMYLCATRDSFLGAEKLFFGSGTQLSVL.